This T cell receptor (beta chain) was documented in a study of identical twins. This CDR3 spans 17 amino acids. The germline gives CDR1 SGHAT, CDR2 FQDESV (reference sequence). Unmatched junction bases numbered 16, after V lost 4 bases and J lost 8 bases. This clonotype has more than one count but fewer than ten. One entry per CDR3 protein, called by TCRdb with MiXCR from the 5' RACE reads. The data contain some 630,000 distinct CDR3 sequences, less than 9% of them seen just once; the ten biggest clones take up over 1.5%. This same sample was also part of a study on yellow fever vaccine responses in identical twins.

The chain couples TRBV11-1 to TRBJ2-1; 8 bases match TRBD2. Sequenced material: PBMCs. The sequence derives from a woman younger than 35 in good health. In DNA, the CDR3 is TGTGCCAGCAGCTCCACTCCGGGGGGACTAGACTATGATGAGCAGTTCTTC. It translates to CASSSTPGGLDYDEQFF.